These 12 T cell receptor beta chains originate from one sample sequenced in a study of PD-1 blockade in classical Hodgkin lymphoma. Noted time point: cycle 4 day 1 (C4D1), after six to seven weeks of nivolumab. Relapses following autologous stem cell transplantation were seen in all patients, with brentuximab vedotin exposure varying. The table came from immunoSEQ multiplex PCR; TCRdb's copy has only in-frame clones and leaves some out. This sample has approximately 52,000 clones, with more than 75% found just once. This specimen was peripheral blood mononuclear cells (PBMCs), taken before the fourth cycle of nivolumab. The receptors here all came from a human donor with classical Hodgkin lymphoma.

The gene calls are TRBV6-1 and TRBJ2-3; no firm D call. The CDR3 extends over 13 amino acids. Deletions cut 4 bases from V and 6 bases from J, with 11 bases between. Germline V gene data show CDR1 as MNHNS and CDR2 as SASEGT. CDR3 in DNA: TGTGCCAGCAGTGCGTACCCCTCGGATACGCAGTATTTT. It is translated as CASSAYPSDTQYF.

This chain links TRBV28 with TRBJ2-1; 10 nucleotides agree with TRBD2. Unmatched junction bases numbered 5, after V lost 5 bases and J lost 7 bases. The CDR3 consists of 14 residues. Germline assignment: CDR1 MDHEN and CDR2 SYDVKM. CDR3 sequence: CASSLAGVRNEQFF. The CDR3 DNA sequence: TGTGCCAGCAGTCTAGCGGGAGTCAGGAATGAGCAGTTCTTC.

This chain connects TRBV7-9 to TRBJ2-5; perhaps TRBD1 as D (6 bases). CDR3 length: 13 residues. Trimming cost V 1 base and J 5 bases, with 8 bases left between them. Germline-derived CDR1 and CDR2 are SEHNR and FQNEAQ (reference sequence). The CDR3 sequence: CASSLVGAETQYF. The CDR3 DNA follows: TGTGCCAGCAGCTTAGTGGGGGCGGAGACCCAGTACTTC.

This rearrangement joins TRBV28 to TRBJ2-5; 10 bases match TRBD2. The CDR3 consists of 15 residues. V gave up 2 bases and J gave up 6 bases; unmatched junction bases: 6. CDR1 and CDR2 (germline): MDHEN, SYDVKM. Here the CDR3 reads CASSLAAGGQKTQYF. For the CDR3, the DNA is TGTGCCAGCAGTTTAGCAGCGGGGGGGCAGAAGACCCAGTACTTC.

The chain combines TRBV19 with TRBJ2-2; 11 nucleotides align to TRBD1. Trimming took 4 bases from V and 6 from J; bases not matched to a gene: 1. This CDR3 has 14 residues. Germline lookup yields CDR1 LNHDA and CDR2 SQIVND (reference sequence). In nucleotides, the CDR3 is TGTGCCAGTAGTAGGGGACAGGGGGCCGGGGAGCTGTTTTTT. Its translation: CASSRGQGAGELFF. The full variable domain, its missing parts supplied by reference TRBV19 and TRBJ2-2, is DGGITQSPKYLFRKEGQNVTLSCEQNLNHDAMYWYRQDPGQGLRLIYYSQIVNDFQKGDIAEGYSVSREKKESFPLTVTSAQKNPTAFYLCASSRGQGAGELFFGEGSRLTVL.

J is TRBJ2-3 and V is TRBV2; 11 nucleotides agree with TRBD2. The CDR3 has 14 amino acids. The J segment lost 4 bases and the V segment lost 5 bases, leaving 2 bases of the junction unmatched. From germline, CDR1 is SNHLY and CDR2 FYNNEI. DNA of the CDR3: TGTGCCAGCAGTTGGACTAGCGGGTCAGATACGCAGTATTTT. Protein: CASSWTSGSDTQYF.

This chain joins TRBV7-3 and TRBJ2-2, with D perhaps assigned TRBD1 or TRBD2 (5 bases each). Germline CDR1 and CDR2: SGHTA and FQGTGA. The V end was cut by 2 bases, the J end by 1 base, with 14 bases between. The CDR3 runs 17 residues. The CDR3 region is CASSLGTGAVNTGELFF. DNA of the CDR3: TGTGCCAGCAGCTTAGGTACCGGGGCCGTGAACACCGGGGAGCTGTTTTTT.

This rearrangement joins TRBV11-1 to TRBJ2-1; TRBD1 is a possible D gene (5 bases). The CDR3 covers 16 residues. Between the trimmed V and J ends, which lost 5 bases and 5 bases, there was a span of 19 bases. In germline, CDR1 is SGHAT, CDR2 FQDESV (reference sequence). The CDR3 DNA is TGTGCCAGCAGCCACCTACCCCACGACAGCCACAATGAGCAGTTCTTC. Its translation: CASSHLPHDSHNEQFF.

Turning to this clone: One end of the junction fails to match germline, which may point to a read error. This chain uses TRBV6-6 with TRBJ2-7; unclear D gene. Germline V gene data show CDR1 as MNHNY and CDR2 as SVGAGI (reference sequence). CDR3 length: 12 amino acids. CDR3 nucleotides: TGTGCCAGCAGTCACCTCTCCGCGGTTCTAGACTTC. The encoded protein is CASSHLSAVLDF.

The chain joins TRBV9 to TRBJ2-7; D unclear. V was trimmed by 1 base and J by 5 bases, leaving 4 bases between them. The CDR3 totals 11 residues. Germline V gene data show CDR1 as SGDLS and CDR2 as YYNGEE. For the CDR3, the DNA is TGTGCCAGCAGCGTAAAACACGAGCAGTACTTC. Residues: CASSVKHEQYF. The full variable domain, its missing parts supplied by reference TRBV9 and TRBJ2-7, is DSGVTQTPKHLITATGQRVTLRCSPRSGDLSVYWYQQSLDQGLQFLIQYYNGEERAKGNILERFSAQQFPDLHSELNLSSLELGDSALYFCASSVKHEQYFGPGTRLTVT.

V is TRBV14 and J is TRBJ2-7, with 8 bases that match TRBD2. CDR3 size: 15 residues. CDR1 is SGHDN and CDR2 is FVKESK in the germline V gene. V gave up 4 bases and J gave up 4 bases; unmatched junction bases: 9. The CDR3: CASSPRASGLYEQYF. CDR3 nucleotides: TGTGCCAGCAGCCCTCGCGCTAGCGGGCTTTACGAGCAGTACTTC. The complete variable domain, with remaining parts taken from reference TRBV14 and TRBJ2-7, reads EAGVTQFPSHSVIEKGQTVTLRCDPISGHDNLYWYRRVMGKEIKFLLHFVKESKQDESGMPNNRFLAERTGGTYSTLKVQPAELEDSGVYFCASSPRASGLYEQYFGPGTRLTVT.

The V call is TRBV28, the J call TRBJ2-1; 7 nucleotides agree with TRBD1. The CDR3 runs 13 residues. V gave up 6 bases and J gave up 6 bases; unmatched junction bases: 5. Germline V gene data show CDR1 as MDHEN and CDR2 as SYDVKM. Written as DNA, the CDR3 is TGTGCCAGCAGCCTCCAGGGGGTCAATGAGCAGTTCTTC. It translates to CASSLQGVNEQFF. Using reference TRBV28 and TRBJ2-1 for the parts outside the CDR3, the full variable domain is DVKVTQSSRYLVKRTGEKVFLECVQDMDHENMFWYRQDPGLGLRLIYFSYDVKMKEKGDIPEGYSVSREKKERFSLILESASTNQTSMYLCASSLQGVNEQFFGPGTRLTVL.